These T cell receptor beta chains were read from a single sample in a study of human T cells and chemical hapten exposure. TCRdb called the RACE reads again in MiXCR, with one record for every CDR3 protein. The sample has around 380,000 distinct CDR3 sequences, about 4.8% seen once. Sequenced material: whole blood, taken in connection with sensitization to the hapten diphenylcyclopropenone (DPC). The receptor source for this set is a woman between 45 and 60 years old with alopecia areata. Some clones in this sample may be carry-over from other donors' samples. CDR3s include the opening cysteine and the closing phenylalanine or tryptophan. D genes are given only for firm matches. A row's size may be missing; if present it is once, few, many or a size class.

16	many	TRBV4-2	TRBJ2-5	TRBD2	TGTGCCAGCAGCCTAAACCCCGGGACTAGCGTAGAGACCCAGTACTTC	CASSLNPGTSVETQYF
15	.	TRBV25-1	TRBJ2-3	.	TGTGCCAGCAGTGAATCAAACAGGATCGCAGATACGCAGTATTTT	CASSESNRIADTQYF
16	many	TRBV7-8	TRBJ2-1	TRBD2	TGTGCCAGCAGCCCACGAGGGAGCGGGAACCGAGATGAGCAGTTCTTC	CASSPRGSGNRDEQFF
14	many	TRBV4-1	TRBJ1-1	.	TGCGCCAGCAGCGTGGGGGGGACGAACACTGAAGCTTTCTTT	CASSVGGTNTEAFF
15	.	TRBV2	TRBJ2-3	.	TGTGCCAGCAGTGCCTCTGGGACGAAAACAGATACGCAGTATTTT	CASSASGTKTDTQYF
13	many	TRBV12-3/TRBV12-4	TRBJ2-7	.	TGTGCCAGCAGTTTGTACAGGCCCTACGAGCAGTACTTC	CASSLYRPYEQYF
15	many	TRBV10-3	TRBJ2-5	TRBD2	TGTGCCATCAGTGAGAAACTAGCGGGAGGTGAGACCCAGTACTTC	CAISEKLAGGETQYF
13	many	TRBV29-1	TRBJ2-5	TRBD2	TGCAGCGGATTCAGGGCGGGAGAAGAGACCCAGTACTTC	CSGFRAGEETQYF
15	many	TRBV7-9	TRBJ2-3	TRBD2	TGTGCCAGCAGCTTAAAAGCGGGGGACGGGGATACGCAGTATTTT	CASSLKAGDGDTQYF
16	few	TRBV20-1	TRBJ2-7	TRBD1	TGCAGTGCTAAGGACAGACAGGGGACGCTAGGGGACGAGCAGTACTTC	CSAKDRQGTLGDEQYF
20	.	TRBV27	TRBJ2-3	TRBD2	TGTGCCAGCACTTCCCGAACGGGACTAGCGGGAGGGGGCCGTCTGGGGACGCAGTATTTT	CASTSRTGLAGGGRLGTQYF
16	few	TRBV7-6	TRBJ2-3	TRBD2	TGTGCCAGCAGCTTAGCCGCGGGGGGTAGCACAGATACGCAGTATTTT	CASSLAAGGSTDTQYF
15	many	TRBV15	TRBJ2-7	TRBD1	TGTGCCACCAGCAGTCGGGACAGGGGAAACTACGAGCAGTACTTC	CATSSRDRGNYEQYF
17	few	TRBV6-2/TRBV6-3	TRBJ2-6	TRBD1	TGTGCCAGCAGCTCCCGGACAGGCGCGCGTGGGGCCAACGTCCTGACTTTC	CASSSRTGARGANVLTF
15	few	TRBV30	TRBJ1-5	.	TGTGCCTGGAGTGAACAGTACGGTAGCAATCAGCCCCAGCATTTT	CAWSEQYGSNQPQHF
15	many	TRBV7-2	TRBJ2-7	.	TGTGCCAGCAGCTTAGCGCTAGGTCCCTTTGAGGAGCAGTACTTC	CASSLALGPFEEQYF
13	few	TRBV6-5	TRBJ2-3	.	TGTGCCAGCAGTTACACTTTCACAGATACGCAGTATTTT	CASSYTFTDTQYF
14	many	TRBV9	TRBJ1-5	.	TGTGCCAGCAGCGTAGGAGGGAACTTCCAGCCCCAGCATTTT	CASSVGGNFQPQHF
15	.	TRBV4-2	TRBJ2-1	.	TGTGCCAGAAGCCAAGCAACAGCGGTCTACAATGAGCAGTTCTTC	CARSQATAVYNEQFF
16	many	TRBV9	TRBJ2-6	.	TGTGCCAGCAGCGCTAATCAGGACTCTGGGGCCAACGTCCTGACTTTC	CASSANQDSGANVLTF
15	.	TRBV3-1	TRBJ2-7	TRBD2	TGTGCCAGCAGTCTGACTAGCACCAGCTCCTACGAGCAGTACTTC	CASSLTSTSSYEQYF
13	.	TRBV12-3/TRBV12-4	TRBJ2-7	TRBD1	TGTGCCAGCAGTTTCTCCAGGGGGTACGAGCAGTACTTC	CASSFSRGYEQYF
15	few	TRBV18	TRBJ1-5	.	TGTGCCAGCTCACCGAGGGAAAGGGAGAATCAGCCCCAGCATTTT	CASSPRERENQPQHF
13	.	TRBV6-6	TRBJ1-6	.	TGTGCCAGCAGTTACTCGGGTAATTCACCCCTCCACTTT	CASSYSGNSPLHF
13	once	TRBV2	TRBJ2-2	.	TGTGCCAGCACCGACGGTAACACCGGGGAGCTGTTTTTT	CASTDGNTGELFF
14	many	TRBV10-3	TRBJ1-1	.	TGTGCCATCAGTGATTACGACACGAACACTGAAGCTTTCTTT	CAISDYDTNTEAFF
16	few	TRBV5-1	TRBJ2-3	TRBD2	TGCGCCAGCAGCTTGGTGTCGGGGGGTACGACAGATACGCAGTATTTT	CASSLVSGGTTDTQYF
14	many	TRBV9	TRBJ2-5	.	TGTGCCAGCAGCCCCCCGGTCGGTCCTGAGACCCAGTACTTC	CASSPPVGPETQYF
13	many	TRBV29-1	TRBJ2-2	.	TGCAGCGTTGAAGATCCAGCCACCGGGGAGCTGTTTTTT	CSVEDPATGELFF
13	.	TRBV7-8	TRBJ2-7	.	TGTGCCATTTCGACGGGGCCTGCCTACGAGCAGTACTTC	CAISTGPAYEQYF
14	many	TRBV4-3	TRBJ2-5	TRBD1	TGCGCCAGCAGCCCCGTCAGGGGGCGGGGGACCCAGTACTTC	CASSPVRGRGTQYF
14	.	TRBV6-6	TRBJ2-3	.	TGTGCCAGCAGTTACTCCGAGCTCACAGATACGCAGTATTTT	CASSYSELTDTQYF
15	many	TRBV11-2	TRBJ2-2	TRBD2	TGTGCCAGCAGCTTAGAACCGGGGGGGTCCGGGGAGCTGTTTTTT	CASSLEPGGSGELFF
11	many	TRBV6-1	TRBJ2-7	.	TGTGCCAGCGCTAGCTACGACGAGCAGTACTTC	CASASYDEQYF
16	many	TRBV12-3/TRBV12-4	TRBJ2-3	.	TGTGCCAGCAGTTTTGGCCCCCGCGGGCGCACAGATACGCAGTATTTT	CASSFGPRGRTDTQYF
15	.	TRBV12-3/TRBV12-4	TRBJ2-1	TRBD2	TGTGCCAGCAGCAGGGGGACTAGCAGGGGCGGTGAGCAGTTCTTC	CASSRGTSRGGEQFF
14	.	TRBV20-1	TRBJ1-1	TRBD1	TGCAGTGCTAGCCCGACAGGGGGAGAGGGTGAAGCTTTCTTT	CSASPTGGEGEAFF
14	many	TRBV2	TRBJ1-6	.	TGTGCCAGCAGTGAGTACAGGGCGAATTCACCCCTCCACTTT	CASSEYRANSPLHF
18	few	TRBV29-1	TRBJ2-5	TRBD2	TGCAGCGTTGAAGCCGGACTAGCGGGAGACGGTTGGCAAGAGACCCAGTACTTC	CSVEAGLAGDGWQETQYF
17	.	TRBV5-1	TRBJ2-3	TRBD2	TGCGCCAGCAGTCTTCGACTAGCGGGGGGCCTTACAGATACGCAGTATTTT	CASSLRLAGGLTDTQYF
15	many	TRBV9	TRBJ1-1	.	TGTGCCAGCACGGTGGGGGTTGGGATGAACACTGAAGCTTTCTTT	CASTVGVGMNTEAFF
13	many	TRBV7-2	TRBJ1-4	.	TGTGCCAGTAATCCGGGGGGCGTACAAAAACTGTTTTTT	CASNPGGVQKLFF
12	few	TRBV2	TRBJ2-5	.	TGTGCCAGAGCCGAAGGCCAAGAGACCCAGTACTTC	CARAEGQETQYF
13	many	TRBV6-1	TRBJ2-4	.	TGTGCCAGCAGTGGGGGCAGGGTGAACATTCAGTACTTC	CASSGGRVNIQYF
14	many	TRBV7-2	TRBJ1-1	.	TGTGCCAGCAGCGAAGCACAGTTGAACACTGAAGCTTTCTTT	CASSEAQLNTEAFF
16	.	TRBV5-1	TRBJ1-6	.	TGCGCCAGCAGCTTGGATGTAGGGCGCGGGAATTCACCCCTCCACTTT	CASSLDVGRGNSPLHF